Listed below are T cell receptor beta chains from one sample, sequenced in a study of identical twins. One entry per CDR3 protein, called by TCRdb with MiXCR from the 5' RACE reads. The table lists about 730,000 distinct CDR3 sequences, over 20% of them singletons. The sample was also reused in another study, on T cells expressing NK-cell markers.

Input material: PBMCs. The origin of the receptors is a woman younger than 35 in good health. Each CDR3 is given with its conserved first and last residue. D genes are given only for firm matches. Clone sizes are given selectively: once, few, many, or a class where the clone is expanded.

v_gene,abundance,d_gene,j_gene,CDR3nt,CDR3aa
TRBV3-1,-,TRBD1,TRBJ1-1,TGTGCCAGCAGCCAAGCACCTGGTGACAGGGTAGGTTTCTTT,CASSQAPGDRVGFF
TRBV20-1,-,TRBD2,TRBJ2-1,TGCAGTGCTAGAGATTTAGCGGGAGGGCCGGGTGAGCAGTTCTTC,CSARDLAGGPGEQFF
TRBV20-1,-,-,TRBJ2-7,TGCAGTGCTAGGGACAGCCACTCCTACGAGCAGTACTTC,CSARDSHSYEQYF
TRBV19,-,-,TRBJ1-1,TGTGCCAGTAGTATGGGACGGCTTAACACTGAAGCTTTCTTT,CASSMGRLNTEAFF
TRBV9,-,TRBD1,TRBJ1-1,TGTGCCAGCAGCGCGACAGGGGACCTAAGCTCTGAAGCTTTCTTT,CASSATGDLSSEAFF
TRBV6-1,-,TRBD1,TRBJ2-5,TGTGCCAGCACCACTGACAGGGATAAAGAGACCCAGTACTTC,CASTTDRDKETQYF
TRBV29-1,few,-,TRBJ2-1,TGCAGCGCCCTCAGTTCCGGGACGACGGTCCACAATGAGCAGTTCTTC,CSALSSGTTVHNEQFF
TRBV6-5,-,-,TRBJ2-1,TGTGCCAGCAGTTACGGCGGAGCTACCTACAATGAGCAGTTCTTC,CASSYGGATYNEQFF
TRBV9,few,TRBD2,TRBJ2-1,TGTGCCAGCAGCGTCGAAAGCGGGGAATACAATGAGCAGTTCTTC,CASSVESGEYNEQFF
TRBV12-3/TRBV12-4,many,-,TRBJ2-7,TGTGCCAGCAGTTGGACCCCCTACGAGCAGTACTTC,CASSWTPYEQYF
TRBV10-3,few,-,TRBJ2-2,TGTGCCATCAAAACAGGGAGGAACACCGGGGAGCTGTTTTTT,CAIKTGRNTGELFF
TRBV5-1,-,-,TRBJ2-7,TGCGCCAGCAGCCCCTCGGCCCATTCCCCCTACGAGCAGTACTTC,CASSPSAHSPYEQYF
TRBV27,-,-,TRBJ1-1,TGTGCCAGCAGTTCGGGCTACTCGGATGCTTTCTTT,CASSSGYSDAFF
TRBV12-3/TRBV12-4,few,-,TRBJ2-5,TGTGCCAGCAGGCGAAATAGGGAGACCCAGTACTTC,CASRRNRETQYF
TRBV15,few,-,TRBJ1-1,TGTGCCACCAGCAGAAAACAATTGATCACTGAAGCTTTCTTT,CATSRKQLITEAFF
TRBV5-5,once,TRBD2,TRBJ2-2,TGTGCCAGCAGCATCGGACTAGTTCTAACCGGGGAGCTGTTTTTT,CASSIGLVLTGELFF
TRBV10-3,few,-,TRBJ2-7,TGTGCCATCAGTGAGTCCCCTGGGTACGAGCAGTACTTC,CAISESPGYEQYF
TRBV7-9,-,-,TRBJ1-5,TGTGCCAGCAGCTTATCAGGGCGGAATCAGCCCCAGCATTTT,CASSLSGRNQPQHF
TRBV6-4,many,-,TRBJ2-2,TGTGCCAGCAGATCGGACGCTTCCACCGGGGAGCTGTTTTTT,CASRSDASTGELFF
TRBV5-1,few,TRBD2,TRBJ2-1,TGCGCCAGCAGCTTGGGGGCGGGAGGCGAGCAGTTCTTC,CASSLGAGGEQFF
TRBV6-1,-,-,TRBJ2-3,TGTGCCAGCAGTGAAGCCGACCCAGGGACCTATACGCAGTATTTT,CASSEADPGTYTQYF
TRBV20-1,many,-,TRBJ1-1,TGCAGTGCCCGTTTCGGGGCCAGTGAAGCTTTCTTT,CSARFGASEAFF
TRBV2,once,TRBD1,TRBJ1-1,TGTGCCAGCGGAGACAGGGTGGACACTGAAGCTTTCTTT,CASGDRVDTEAFF
TRBV4-3,few,-,TRBJ2-7,TGCGCCAGCAGCCAGACCCTGCGGGTGTACGAGCAGTACTTC,CASSQTLRVYEQYF
TRBV10-2,few,-,TRBJ2-7,TGCGCCAGCCGGGTGAACCACGAGCAGTACTTC,CASRVNHEQYF
TRBV6-6,-,-,TRBJ2-1,TGTGCCACATCCTTTACCGCCAATGAGCAGTTCTTC,CATSFTANEQFF
TRBV7-8,-,TRBD2,TRBJ2-7,TGTGCCAGCAGCTTAGGGACTAGCGGTTCTCCTACGAGGCAGTACTTC,CASSLGTSGSPTRQYF
TRBV20-1,many,TRBD2,TRBJ2-3,TGCAGTGCCCCTGGGGCGGGGGGCACAGATACGCAGTATTTT,CSAPGAGGTDTQYF
TRBV6-5,-,-,TRBJ2-1,TGTGCCAGCAGTTACTTCGGTCGGGGTACATACAATGAGCAGTTCTTC,CASSYFGRGTYNEQFF
TRBV10-3,-,-,TRBJ2-3,TGTGCCATCAGCCGCGGGGGCCCTCTAGATACGCAGTATTTT,CAISRGGPLDTQYF
TRBV10-1,-,TRBD2,TRBJ2-7,TGCGCCAGCAGCGAGTCGATAGCGGGAGCCGAGCAGTACTTC,CASSESIAGAEQYF
TRBV5-8,-,-,TRBJ1-2,TGTGCCAGCAGCCCGCAGGGGAGAGCTAACTATGGCTACACCTTC,CASSPQGRANYGYTF
TRBV6-1,few,-,TRBJ1-5,TGTGCCAGCAGTGTCTTTAGGGGGGATCAGCCCCAGCATTTT,CASSVFRGDQPQHF
TRBV29-1,few,-,TRBJ2-5,TGCAGCGCTTTGGACCCCCTGTCGGGTGAGACCCAGTACTTC,CSALDPLSGETQYF
TRBV20-1,-,TRBD2,TRBJ2-1,TGCAGTGCTTCTCTAGCGGCCTTCTCCTACAATGAGCAGTTCTTC,CSASLAAFSYNEQFF
TRBV18,-,-,TRBJ2-5,TGTGCCAGCTCACCGGTCTCCTCCGGGCAAGAGACCCAGTACTTC,CASSPVSSGQETQYF
TRBV9,-,TRBD1,TRBJ1-2,TGTGCCAGCAGCGTAGGACAGGGTAACTATGGCTACACCTTC,CASSVGQGNYGYTF